Sequencing of this T cell receptor (beta chain) was carried out in a study of T cell responses to AZD1222 COVID-19 vaccine (dated by TCRdb to 2020 to 2022). At the level of the whole study: Because spike-specific TCR depth and breadth did not differ between the two schedules, AZD1222 recipients who got a second dose at roughly 4 weeks were pooled with those who got a second dose at roughly 12 weeks. A total of approximately 230 trial participants underwent TCR sequencing, of whom about 210 received two doses of AZD1222 and some 25 received two doses of the MenACWY control vaccine. Trial participants were enrolled by age into subgroups of 18-55, 56-69 and 70-plus years, and around 150, 29 and 61 TCR-sequenced participants, respectively, were included in these subgroups.

The CDR3 regions of human TCRbeta chains were analyzed by immunosequencing. The source study handled its data this way. TCRs in the repertoires were compared against a reference library of SARS-CoV-2-specific TCRs that had been generated with the MIRA antigen-specificity platform. Breadth was defined as the fraction of unique TCRs that were SARS-CoV-2-associated. Depth was defined as the fraction of total T cells that were SARS-CoV-2-associated. Using the MIRA data, each spike-specific TCR was mapped to the spike region that the TCR reacts to and placed in a CD4 or CD8 class. Log10-transformed breadth and depth values were compared by one-way ANOVA with Sidak's multiple comparisons tests. In TCRdb, the immuneACCESS table is reduced to in-frame sequences with V and J assigned. These tables do not hold every clone; where another copy was compared, an unresolved V gene accounts for under half, and the others remain unexplained. V and J calls and clone size come straight from that table; D and trimming were deduced from the DNA. The sample table shows under 130,000 clones, and about 92% are seen once. About 1.2% of the sample is in the top ten clones.

Overall study outcomes, separate from this receptor: Participants were mostly white British, with more females than males. The authors suggested clonal diversity may have been underestimated. Epitopes outside the regions mutated in the B.1.351 and B.1.1.7 variants were reportedly recognized by nearly half of the unique spike-specific TCRs. A significant rise in spike-specific TCR breadth and depth was observed after two AZD1222 doses relative to day 0 and relative to MenACWY recipients. Conclusions about previously exposed vaccinees were limited because only six or seven AZD1222 recipients were SARS-CoV-2 seropositive at baseline. CD4 TCRs associated with the vaccine covered the entire spike protein, and the dominant responses were in regions 160-218 and 743-854. In the small 56-69-year group, the increase in depth fell short of significance, most likely because of low power. Because no day 14 peak-response samples were available, repertoires were characterized only after the peak T cell response.

The time point label, read with the paper, signifies: baseline before first vaccination. Vaccinee samples came from UK trials COV001 and COV002, including a single-blind randomized controlled phase 2/3 trial of AZD1222 (ChAdOx1 nCoV-19) in healthy adults. Trial participant PBMC samples were collected at day 0 and day 28 after the second dose for TCRbeta chain sequencing. The CDR3, from cysteine to phenylalanine, totals 13 residues. Only the CDR3 region is kept as DNA, spanning 39 bases read in frame from base 1. Taken from the germline V gene, the CDR1 and CDR2 loops are MGHDK and SYGVNS. A distance of 8 bases separates the germline ends of V and J, which lose 1 base and 4 bases respectively. This clone was observed a single time. Its specific antigen is unknown. It has no much larger one-base neighbor in the sample; base qualities were not kept.

The chain is assembled from TRBV25-1 and TRBJ2-7; no D gene call is confident. The sequence derives from an adult in good health. The material sequenced was peripheral blood, taken on day 0 of AZD1222 vaccination. The sequence in DNA is TGTGCCAGCAGTGAATGGGAAGGGTACGAGCAGTACTTC. It translates to CASSEWEGYEQYF.